A selection of T cell receptor beta chains follows, all from one sample in a study of T cell responses to AZD1222 COVID-19 vaccine. Sequencing was performed with immunoSEQ multiplex PCR; in TCRdb, only in-frame clones are kept and a portion is missing. The table shows about 120,000 clones, with 70% to 90% occurring only once. Sequencing used peripheral blood, obtained on day 0 of AZD1222 vaccination. The receptors were sampled from an adult in good health. CDR3s include the opening cysteine and the closing phenylalanine or tryptophan. Size values are once, few and many counts, or a class for expanded clones, and some rows have none.

TRBJ1-2	TRBV27	NA	CASSGQGRYGYTF
TRBJ1-2	TRBV18	NA	CASSPGQGAQGYGYTF
TRBJ1-5	TRBV20-1	NA	CSASASAGPDNQPQHF
TRBJ1-2	TRBV29-1	NA	CSVRGESNYGYTF
TRBJ1-5	TRBV5-3	few	CARSPAYSNQPQHF
TRBJ2-2	TRBV19	NA	CASSRGGFLRELFF
TRBJ2-7	TRBV9	NA	CASSASGLVGYEQYF
TRBJ1-2	TRBV4-2	few	CASSQGSGAGQGNYGYTF
TRBJ2-4	TRBV7-2	once	CASSSSTSGLPHF
TRBJ2-7	TRBV19	NA	CASSGVNYYEQYF
TRBJ1-1	TRBV18	NA	CASSPTDRKAFF
TRBJ1-4	TRBV27	NA	CASSLRGEKLFF
TRBJ1-3	TRBV9	NA	CASSVGPPEGVSGNTIYF
TRBJ2-5	TRBV5-1	NA	CASSPPGGAWETQYF
TRBJ1-5	TRBV7-2	NA	CASSRKTDQPQHF
TRBJ2-1	TRBV12-5	NA	CASALDGIVGNEQFF
TRBJ2-7	TRBV4-1	NA	CASSQDRAGGLDEQYF
TRBJ1-3	TRBV18	once	CASSPGGQAGNTIYF
TRBJ1-6	TRBV5-1	few	CASSREGSYNSPLHF
TRBJ1-1	TRBV19	NA	CASGQGYTEAFF
TRBJ2-2	TRBV7-9	few	CASSLLGGINTGELFF
TRBJ2-3	TRBV5-1	NA	CASSTGSGQSTDTQYF
TRBJ1-1	TRBV6-6	NA	CASSSGTNTEAFF
TRBJ1-1	TRBV23-1	NA	CASSQPIPLSACYTEAFF
TRBJ1-2	TRBV3-1/TRBV3-2	NA	CASRRTGHGYTF
TRBJ1-1	TRBV2	NA	CASSGEMNTEAFF
TRBJ1-2	TRBV7-9	NA	CASSRHITGLYGYTF
TRBJ1-3	TRBV18	NA	CASSSRAASSGNTIYF